The present entry profiles one T cell receptor (beta chain) with its context. Generated by immunoSEQ multiplex PCR, the TCRdb table keeps only in-frame clones and is missing some. This table holds roughly 450,000 clones, 90% found once. The data were taken from a study of control samples from healthy donors and cancer patients. CDR3 size: 15 residues. V gave up 3 bases and J gave up 4 bases, with 13 bases separating them. Germline lookup yields CDR1 LNHDA and CDR2 SQIVND (reference sequence). This TCR was recovered from a man aged 40-55 years with head and neck cancer. The chain uses TRBV19 and TRBJ1-5; maybe TRBD1 (6 bases). The specimen was PBMCs. The CDR3 loop reads CASSIAGARNQPQHF. DNA of the CDR3: TGTGCCAGTAGTATCGCAGGGGCAAGAAATCAGCCCCAGCATTTT.